The 6 T cell receptor beta chains in this list originate from one sample, sequenced in a study of blood T cells in healthy people across ages. Combining a sample-barcoded 5' primer with a J-beta primer mix, a second PCR ran for roughly 7 to 11 cycles. TCRdb ran MiXCR on the 5' RACE reads and lists one entry per CDR3 protein. The sample shows 750,000 to 950,000 distinct CDR3 sequences, just under 30% of them seen only once. The same sample was also studied in work on T cells of mothers and their children.

Sequenced: blood. The receptor set was obtained from a woman aged 40 to 55 in good health.

Concerning this clonotype: Compared with germline, one end of the junction differs, possibly owing to a read error. The chain employs TRBV18 and TRBJ2-1; TRBD1 is a possible D gene (7 bases). Germline V CDR1 and CDR2: KGHSH, LQKENI. This CDR3 is 13 amino acids long. The CDR3 is CTSSLGQEGEQFF. DNA of the CDR3: TGTACCAGCTCACTCGGACAGGAGGGAGAGCAGTTCTTC.

This clonotype is a singleton in its sample. An end of the junction does not agree with germline; a read error may underlie this. The chain recombines TRBV7-6 with TRBJ2-1, with TRBD1 matching 9 bases. The CDR3 consists of 14 residues. Germline V gene sequence: CDR1 SGHVS, CDR2 FNYEAQ. CDR3 residues: CARSLGQGRNEQFF. The CDR3 nucleotides are TGTGCCAGAAGCTTAGGACAGGGGCGGAATGAGCAGTTCTTC.

There are many counts of this clonotype. The CDR3 nucleotides read TGTGCCAGCAGTTCCCCCTCCCAGGGACTTTACGAGCAGTACTTC. As protein: CASSSPSQGLYEQYF. The genes are TRBV27 and TRBJ2-7; tentative D call: TRBD2 (6 bases). Trimming pared 4 bases from V and 4 bases from J, leaving 17 bases between. Germline-derived CDR1 and CDR2 are MNHEY and SMNVEV (reference sequence). The CDR3 has 15 residues.

This chain connects TRBV5-1 to TRBJ2-7; D is uncertain. The V gene's germline CDR1 is SGHRS and CDR2 YFSETQ. The CDR3 is 14 amino acids. Trimming left V 4 bases short and J 7 bases short, with 18 bases between. CDR3 residues: CASSLGPANNEQYF. DNA of the CDR3: TGCGCCAGCAGCCTTGGGCCGGCCAACAATGAGCAGTACTTC.

The rearrangement uses TRBV28 and TRBJ1-4, with 7 bases aligning to TRBD1. In germline, CDR1 is MDHEN, CDR2 SYDVKM. CDR3 length: 15 residues. J lost 7 bases, V lost 5 bases, and 10 bases had no gene match. CDR3 sequence reads: CASSRPTGFAEKLFF. In DNA, the CDR3 is TGTGCCAGCAGTCGTCCGACAGGGTTCGCTGAAAAACTGTTTTTT.

Many counts were recorded for this clonotype. V usage is TRBV7-8 and J usage is TRBJ2-7, with TRBD1 as a possible D gene (6 bases). Germline V lookup: CDR1 SGHVS, CDR2 FQNEAQ. The V end lost 2 bases, the J end lost 1 base, and 9 bases lay between the germline ends. The length of the CDR3 is 14 residues. The CDR3 is CASSLRGQSYEQYF. In DNA, the CDR3 is TGTGCCAGCAGCTTAAGAGGACAGTCCTACGAGCAGTACTTC.